These T cell receptor beta chains were read from a single sample in a study of blood T cells in healthy people across ages. One entry per CDR3 protein, called by TCRdb with MiXCR from the 5' RACE reads. The sample consists of over a million distinct CDR3 sequences, approximately 43% of them appearing once. The sequenced material came from blood. These receptor sequences come from a woman in her late teens or twenties in good health. Both conserved end residues are part of each CDR3. D genes are given only for firm matches. Rows may omit the clone size; those that give it use once, few, many or a size class.

v_gene: TRBV14; j_gene: TRBJ2-1; abundance: once; d_gene: TRBD1; CDR3aa: CVSSQNRGSEQFF; CDR3nt: TGTGTCAGCAGCCAAAACAGGGGTTCTGAGCAGTTCTTC
v_gene: TRBV19; j_gene: TRBJ1-5; abundance: -; d_gene: -; CDR3aa: CASSTEGQGQPQHF; CDR3nt: TGTGCCAGTAGTACCGAGGGGCAGGGTCAGCCCCAGCATTTT
v_gene: TRBV12-3/TRBV12-4; j_gene: TRBJ1-2; abundance: -; d_gene: -; CDR3aa: CASSFRGDSGGYTF; CDR3nt: TGTGCCAGCAGTTTCAGGGGTGATTCAGGTGGCTACACCTTC
v_gene: TRBV4-3; j_gene: TRBJ1-4; abundance: few; d_gene: -; CDR3aa: CASSQVTATNEKLFF; CDR3nt: TGCGCCAGCAGCCAAGTTACAGCAACTAATGAAAAACTGTTTTTT
v_gene: TRBV5-1; j_gene: TRBJ1-6; abundance: few; d_gene: -; CDR3aa: CASSLAGWEGNSPLHF; CDR3nt: TGCGCCAGCAGCTTGGCCGGTTGGGAGGGAAATTCACCCCTCCACTTT
v_gene: TRBV7-9; j_gene: TRBJ1-2; abundance: -; d_gene: TRBD1; CDR3aa: CASSHQWDSFNYGYTF; CDR3nt: TGTGCCAGCAGCCATCAATGGGACAGCTTTAACTATGGCTACACCTTC
v_gene: TRBV7-2; j_gene: TRBJ1-4; abundance: -; d_gene: -; CDR3aa: CASSQVGSGPEKLFF; CDR3nt: TGTGCCAGCAGCCAAGTGGGGTCGGGACCTGAAAAACTGTTTTTT
v_gene: TRBV20-1; j_gene: TRBJ2-3; abundance: -; d_gene: -; CDR3aa: CSARYGTDTQYF; CDR3nt: TGCAGTGCTAGATATGGCACAGATACGCAGTATTTT
v_gene: TRBV7-2; j_gene: TRBJ2-7; abundance: many; d_gene: TRBD2; CDR3aa: CASSMGLAYEQYF; CDR3nt: TGTGCCAGCAGCATGGGACTAGCCTACGAGCAGTACTTC
v_gene: TRBV10-3; j_gene: TRBJ2-5; abundance: -; d_gene: -; CDR3aa: CATAWNQQETQYF; CDR3nt: TGTGCCACCGCTTGGAACCAGCAAGAGACCCAGTACTTC
v_gene: TRBV4-3; j_gene: TRBJ2-7; abundance: -; d_gene: -; CDR3aa: CASSQEATSYEQYF; CDR3nt: TGCGCCAGCAGCCAAGAGGCCACCTCCTACGAGCAGTACTTC
v_gene: TRBV4-3; j_gene: TRBJ1-6; abundance: few; d_gene: -; CDR3aa: CASSQEQFYNSPLHF; CDR3nt: TGCGCCAGCAGCCAAGAGCAGTTCTATAATTCACCCCTCCACTTT
v_gene: TRBV9; j_gene: TRBJ2-2; abundance: -; d_gene: -; CDR3aa: CASGGTPNTGELFF; CDR3nt: TGTGCCAGCGGCGGGACGCCAAACACCGGGGAGCTGTTTTTT
v_gene: TRBV12-3/TRBV12-4; j_gene: TRBJ2-5; abundance: -; d_gene: -; CDR3aa: CASSLAGGSLIETQYF; CDR3nt: TGTGCCAGCAGTTTAGCGGGGGGAAGCTTAATAGAGACCCAGTACTTC
v_gene: TRBV20-1; j_gene: TRBJ2-3; abundance: few; d_gene: TRBD2; CDR3aa: CSATSSGSLQDTQYF; CDR3nt: TGCAGTGCTACCAGTAGCGGGAGCCTCCAGGATACGCAGTATTTT
v_gene: TRBV20-1; j_gene: TRBJ1-6; abundance: -; d_gene: -; CDR3aa: CSARTAYNSPLHF; CDR3nt: TGCAGTGCTAGGACAGCTTATAATTCACCCCTCCACTTT
v_gene: TRBV18; j_gene: TRBJ2-1; abundance: once; d_gene: -; CDR3aa: CASSGGKQYNEQFF; CDR3nt: TGTGCCAGCTCCGGCGGAAAGCAGTACAATGAGCAGTTCTTC
v_gene: TRBV6-1; j_gene: TRBJ1-3; abundance: -; d_gene: TRBD1; CDR3aa: CASRWDSSGNTIYF; CDR3nt: TGTGCCAGCAGGTGGGACAGCTCTGGAAACACCATATATTTT
v_gene: TRBV28; j_gene: TRBJ2-7; abundance: -; d_gene: -; CDR3aa: CACSFQGFPLEQYF; CDR3nt: TGTGCCTGCAGTTTTCAGGGTTTCCCTCTCGAGCAGTACTTC
v_gene: TRBV7-2; j_gene: TRBJ2-3; abundance: few; d_gene: -; CDR3aa: CASGPARYTDTQYF; CDR3nt: TGTGCCAGCGGACCTGCTAGATACACAGATACGCAGTATTTT
v_gene: TRBV6-2/TRBV6-3; j_gene: TRBJ2-2; abundance: many; d_gene: TRBD1; CDR3aa: CASSPKDRSIWLATGELFF; CDR3nt: TGTGCCAGCAGTCCCAAGGACAGGTCTATTTGGCTGGCGACCGGGGAGCTGTTTTTT
v_gene: TRBV2; j_gene: TRBJ2-1; abundance: few; d_gene: TRBD2; CDR3aa: CAAVGGSYNEQFF; CDR3nt: TGTGCCGCGGTGGGGGGGTCCTACAATGAGCAGTTCTTC
v_gene: TRBV9; j_gene: TRBJ2-5; abundance: -; d_gene: TRBD2; CDR3aa: CASSTGRTSSEETQYF; CDR3nt: TGTGCCAGCAGCACCGGACGGACTAGCTCGGAGGAGACCCAGTACTTC
v_gene: TRBV5-1; j_gene: TRBJ2-5; abundance: -; d_gene: -; CDR3aa: CASSLGVFETQYF; CDR3nt: TGCGCCAGCAGCTTAGGGGTATTTGAGACCCAGTACTTC
v_gene: TRBV14; j_gene: TRBJ2-7; abundance: few; d_gene: -; CDR3aa: CASSPGVRFFRNSYEQYF; CDR3nt: TGTGCCAGCAGCCCGGGTGTCAGGTTTTTCCGAAATTCCTACGAGCAGTACTTC
v_gene: TRBV5-1; j_gene: TRBJ2-2; abundance: -; d_gene: -; CDR3aa: CASSFVQGNTGELFF; CDR3nt: TGCGCCAGCAGCTTCGTACAGGGGAACACCGGGGAGCTGTTTTTT
v_gene: TRBV12-3/TRBV12-4; j_gene: TRBJ2-3; abundance: -; d_gene: TRBD2; CDR3aa: CASSSGIGTDTLYF; CDR3nt: TGTGCCAGCTCTAGCGGGATTGGCACAGATACGCTGTATTTT
v_gene: TRBV24-1; j_gene: TRBJ2-1; abundance: few; d_gene: TRBD2; CDR3aa: CATSLAEYNEQFF; CDR3nt: TGTGCCACCAGCCTAGCGGAATACAATGAGCAGTTCTTC
v_gene: TRBV20-1; j_gene: TRBJ1-4; abundance: -; d_gene: TRBD1; CDR3aa: CSARRTGAGDEKLFF; CDR3nt: TGCAGTGCTAGACGGACAGGGGCCGGGGATGAAAAACTGTTTTTT
v_gene: TRBV27; j_gene: TRBJ2-1; abundance: -; d_gene: TRBD2; CDR3aa: CASSFWTSGAYNEQFF; CDR3nt: TGTGCCAGCAGTTTTTGGACTAGCGGGGCCTACAATGAGCAGTTCTTC
v_gene: TRBV3-1; j_gene: TRBJ2-1; abundance: many; d_gene: TRBD2; CDR3aa: CASSQLAGFYNEQFF; CDR3nt: TGTGCCAGCAGCCAGTTAGCGGGGTTCTACAATGAGCAGTTCTTC
v_gene: TRBV28; j_gene: TRBJ2-6; abundance: -; d_gene: -; CDR3aa: CASKSQGSGANALTF; CDR3nt: TGTGCCAGCAAATCGCAGGGCTCTGGGGCCAACGCCCTGACTTTC
v_gene: TRBV30; j_gene: TRBJ1-3; abundance: -; d_gene: -; CDR3aa: CAWSVAPHGISGNTIYF; CDR3nt: TGTGCCTGGAGTGTAGCCCCACACGGGATCTCTGGAAACACCATATATTTT
v_gene: TRBV4-2; j_gene: TRBJ2-3; abundance: few; d_gene: -; CDR3aa: CASSQGLDPGDTQYF; CDR3nt: TGTGCCAGCAGCCAAGGGCTTGACCCTGGGGATACGCAGTATTTT
v_gene: TRBV16; j_gene: TRBJ2-7; abundance: -; d_gene: -; CDR3aa: CASSQSVQGGYEQYF; CDR3nt: TGTGCCAGCAGCCAATCCGTACAGGGAGGCTACGAGCAGTACTTC
v_gene: TRBV7-2; j_gene: TRBJ2-3; abundance: once; d_gene: TRBD2; CDR3aa: CASSLGSGALVTQYF; CDR3nt: TGTGCCAGCAGCTTAGGGAGCGGGGCACTCGTTACGCAGTATTTT
v_gene: TRBV24-1; j_gene: TRBJ2-1; abundance: few; d_gene: -; CDR3aa: CATGRRGSYNEQFF; CDR3nt: TGTGCCACCGGACGTAGGGGCTCCTACAATGAGCAGTTCTTC
v_gene: TRBV12-3/TRBV12-4; j_gene: TRBJ1-5; abundance: few; d_gene: TRBD1; CDR3aa: CASNRQGYQPQHF; CDR3nt: TGTGCCAGCAATAGACAGGGCTATCAGCCCCAGCATTTT
v_gene: TRBV6-5; j_gene: TRBJ2-1; abundance: many; d_gene: -; CDR3aa: CASSRGSSYNEQFF; CDR3nt: TGTGCCAGCAGCCGCGGATCCTCCTACAATGAGCAGTTCTTC
v_gene: TRBV20-1; j_gene: TRBJ2-3; abundance: -; d_gene: -; CDR3aa: CSARNPAGTDTQYF; CDR3nt: TGCAGTGCTCGAAACCCGGCGGGGACAGATACGCAGTATTTT
v_gene: TRBV20-1; j_gene: TRBJ2-5; abundance: few; d_gene: TRBD2; CDR3aa: CSGTSGTFWETQYF; CDR3nt: TGCAGTGGAACTAGCGGAACCTTCTGGGAGACCCAGTACTTC
v_gene: TRBV6-5; j_gene: TRBJ2-7; abundance: few; d_gene: TRBD2; CDR3aa: CASRLNAGDLYEQYF; CDR3nt: TGTGCCAGCAGACTTAACGCGGGGGACCTCTACGAGCAGTACTTC
v_gene: TRBV29-1; j_gene: TRBJ2-3; abundance: -; d_gene: TRBD2; CDR3aa: CNVLAGGPTDTQYF; CDR3nt: TGCAACGTATTAGCGGGGGGGCCGACAGATACGCAGTATTTT
v_gene: TRBV28; j_gene: TRBJ1-5; abundance: -; d_gene: -; CDR3aa: CASSLSEARGPQHF; CDR3nt: TGTGCCAGCAGTTTGAGTGAGGCCCGCGGGCCCCAGCATTTT
v_gene: TRBV13; j_gene: TRBJ2-7; abundance: -; d_gene: -; CDR3aa: CASSPRRAGAYNEQYF; CDR3nt: TGTGCCAGCAGCCCACGACGTGCGGGGGCCTACAATGAGCAGTACTTC
v_gene: TRBV7-2; j_gene: TRBJ2-3; abundance: -; d_gene: TRBD2; CDR3aa: CASSWGLAGADTQYF; CDR3nt: TGTGCCAGCAGCTGGGGACTAGCGGGAGCCGATACGCAGTATTTT